Listed here are 28 T cell receptor beta chains from one sample, sequenced in a study of shared clonotypes between healthy human individuals. Only in-frame clones appear in the TCRdb table, and some are missing; sequencing was by immunoSEQ multiplex PCR. The data hold some 1,100,000 clones, with about 84% observed a single time. The sample consisted of memory CD4+ T cells from PBMCs. Subset in this sample: CD45RA-negative fraction. These receptors originate from a man between 18 and 29 years old in good health. Some clones in this sample may be carry-over from other donors' samples.

The rearrangement links TRBV19 to TRBJ2-3; D is undetermined. Germline loops: CDR1 LNHDA, CDR2 SQIVND (reference sequence). Trimming took 5 bases from V and 4 from J, leaving 10 bases between them. This CDR3 is built from 13 residues. This chain's CDR3 is CASSWAPSDTQYF. Written as DNA, the CDR3 is TGTGCCAGTAGTTGGGCGCCGTCAGATACGCAGTATTTT. The full variable domain, completed using reference TRBV19 and TRBJ2-3, is DGGITQSPKYLFRKEGQNVTLSCEQNLNHDAMYWYRQDPGQGLRLIYYSQIVNDFQKGDIAEGYSVSREKKESFPLTVTSAQKNPTAFYLCASSWAPSDTQYFGPGTRLTVL.

This chain connects TRBV5-5 to TRBJ1-2; the match to TRBD1 covers 7 bases. CDR3 length equals 16 residues. The germline V gene has CDR1 SGHKS and CDR2 YYEKEE (reference sequence). The V segment lost 4 bases and the J segment 8 bases; nucleotides outside the gene matches: 17. This CDR3 reads CASSHPGEGARRGYTF. CDR3 bases: TGTGCCAGCAGCCACCCAGGCGAGGGGGCGCGTAGAGGCTACACCTTC.

The chain combines TRBV29-1 with TRBJ2-7, with a tentative D call TRBD2 (5 bases). CDR3 size: 12 residues. The V gene's germline CDR1 is SQVTM and CDR2 ANQGSEA. V was cut by 4 bases and J by 2 bases, with 9 bases left in between. The CDR3 DNA reads as TGCAGCGTTGGAGGGAGTACCTACGAGCAGTACTTC. Translating it yields CSVGGSTYEQYF.

This chain connects TRBV5-1 to TRBJ1-1; 7 nucleotides match TRBD1. In germline, CDR1 is SGHRS, CDR2 YFSETQ. V was pared by 7 bases and J by 1 base, with 13 bases of the junction left unmatched. The CDR3 has 16 residues. The CDR3 region has the DNA TGCGCCAGCGACACAGGGGATATGCGAGGGAACACTGAAGCTTTCTTT. It specifies CASDTGDMRGNTEAFF.

The chain links TRBV6-6 to TRBJ2-7, with TRBD2 identical over 9 bases. The CDR3 sequence is 14 residues long. Trimming cost V 0 bases and J 4 bases; bases outside gene matches: 1. Germline V gene lookup returns CDR1 MNHNY and CDR2 SVGAGI (reference sequence). CDR3 coding DNA: TGTGCCAGCAGTTACTCAGCGGGAGGATACGAGCAGTACTTC. It codes for CASSYSAGGYEQYF.

J is TRBJ2-3 and V is TRBV5-1, with D possibly matching TRBD2 (6 bases). This CDR3 is built from 14 residues. Trimming took off 3 bases at V and 3 bases at J, with 11 bases between the two ends. The germline gives CDR1 SGHRS, CDR2 YFSETQ. The CDR3: CASSYGGPTDTQYF. CDR3 nucleotides: TGCGCCAGCAGCTACGGAGGGCCTACAGATACGCAGTATTTT.

This chain joins TRBV7-2 and TRBJ2-7, with D maybe TRBD2 (5 bases). In germline, CDR1 is SGHTA, CDR2 FQGNSA. Trimming pared 1 base from V and 4 bases from J, leaving 8 bases between. CDR3 length: 13 amino acids. CDR3 coding DNA: TGTGCCAGCAGCTTAGGGGAGTATTACGAGCAGTACTTC. Amino acids: CASSLGEYYEQYF.

J is TRBJ1-1 and V is TRBV7-6; no clear D. The CDR3 runs to 14 residues. V was trimmed by 5 bases and J by 2 bases, leaving 12 bases between them. Germline values: CDR1 SGHVS, CDR2 FNYEAQ. CDR3 in amino acids: CASSPRHPNTEAFF. The CDR3 DNA reads TGTGCCAGCAGCCCCCGCCACCCAAACACTGAAGCTTTCTTT. The full variable domain, rest sourced from reference TRBV7-6 and TRBJ1-1, is GAGVSQSPRYKVTKRGQDVALRCDPISGHVSLYWYRQALGQGPEFLTYFNYEAQQDKSGLPNDRFSAERPEGSISTLTIQRTEQRDSAMYRCASSPRHPNTEAFFGQGTRLTVV.

The J gene is TRBJ1-3, the V gene TRBV7-9; TRBD1 agrees at 9 bases. J was trimmed by 6 bases and V by 5 bases; bases with no gene match: 2. Germline CDR1 and CDR2: SEHNR and FQNEAQ (reference sequence). The CDR3 has 13 amino acids. The CDR3, as DNA: TGTGCCAGCAGCCGGACAGGGGAAAACACCATATATTTT. Protein sequence: CASSRTGENTIYF.

The rearrangement uses TRBV7-2 and TRBJ2-1, with a weak D call TRBD2 (7 bases). Germline V gene sequence: CDR1 SGHTA, CDR2 FQGNSA. V lost 5 bases and J lost 0, with 20 bases in between. The CDR3 is 18 amino acids. For the CDR3, the DNA is TGTGCCAGCAGCGGGGGGGCTAGCGGATCTAGCTCCTACAATGAGCAGTTCTTC. The encoded protein is CASSGGASGSSSYNEQFF.

This chain links TRBV4-1 with TRBJ1-3; TRBD1 aligns across 7 bases. Germline V gives CDR1 MGHRA, CDR2 YSYEKL. After removal of 1 base from V and 0 bases from J, the junction contained 6 bases not matched to a gene. CDR3 length: 17 residues. The CDR3 nucleotides are TGCGCCAGCAGCCAAGTGGGGACAGAGGTCTCTGGAAACACCATATATTTT. Its translation is CASSQVGTEVSGNTIYF.

V usage is TRBV5-4 and J usage is TRBJ2-3; 7 bases align to TRBD2. CDR1 SGHNT and CDR2 YYREEE come from the germline V gene (reference sequence). V lost 2 bases to trimming and J lost 0 bases; unmatched junction nucleotides: 3. This CDR3 comprises 15 residues. CDR3 bases: TGTGCCAGCAGCTTCGCGGGAGCGAGCACAGATACGCAGTATTTT. The encoded protein is CASSFAGASTDTQYF.

This chain connects TRBV5-4 to TRBJ1-4, with TRBD1 as a possible D gene (5 bases). There are 15 residues in the CDR3. Germline V gives CDR1 SGHNT, CDR2 YYREEE (reference sequence). The V and J ends lost 3 bases and 3 bases respectively, with 12 bases between them. This chain's CDR3 is CASSYGGASNEKLFF. The CDR3 DNA sequence: TGTGCCAGCAGCTACGGGGGAGCGTCTAATGAAAAACTGTTTTTT.

The rearrangement joins TRBV11-2 to TRBJ2-5; perhaps TRBD2 as D (7 bases). Germline CDR1 is SGHAT and CDR2 is FQNNGV. The CDR3 is 18 residues long. V lost 5 bases, J lost 7 bases, and 29 bases lay in between. The CDR3, as DNA: TGTGCCAGCAGCCCGCGAGGTGGTGGGGGGGGCCCGGGATTGACCCAGTACTTC. Its translation is CASSPRGGGGGPGLTQYF. The entire variable domain, with the rest obtained from reference TRBV11-2 and TRBJ2-5, is as follows: EAGVAQSPRYKIIEKRQSVAFWCNPISGHATLYWYQQILGQGPKLLIQFQNNGVVDDSQLPKDRFSAERLKGVDSTLKIQPAKLEDSAVYLCASSPRGGGGGPGLTQYFGPGTRLLVL.

V and J are TRBV11-2 and TRBJ1-2, with 7 bases lining up with TRBD1. Germline loops: CDR1 SGHAT, CDR2 FQNNGV. With V trimmed by 3 bases and J by 4 bases, 2 bases remained unmatched. The CDR3 covers 13 residues. In nucleotides, the CDR3 is TGTGCCAGCAGCTTGGGACAGCGCTATGGCTACACCTTC. Amino acid sequence: CASSLGQRYGYTF.

The CDR3: CASSFGLEGSYEQYF. CDR3 DNA sequence: TGTGCCAGCAGCTTTGGTCTCGAAGGATCCTACGAGCAGTACTTC. J is TRBJ2-7 and V is TRBV5-6; D is uncertain. The CDR3 spans 15 residues. V was shortened by 2 bases and J by 1 base, with 13 bases between the two germline ends. Per germline, CDR1 SGHDT and CDR2 YYEEEE. The full variable domain, its missing parts supplied by reference TRBV5-6 and TRBJ2-7, is DAGVTQSPTHLIKTRGQQVTLRCSPKSGHDTVSWYQQALGQGPQFIFQYYEEEERQRGNFPDRFSGHQFPNYSSELNVNALLLGDSALYLCASSFGLEGSYEQYFGPGTRLTVT.

This sequence joins TRBV11-2 and TRBJ1-1; TRBD1 matches 7 bases. Germline V CDR1 and CDR2: SGHAT, FQNNGV. The CDR3 loop spans 16 amino acids. V trimming: 5 bases; J trimming: 0 bases; junction bases outside the gene matches: 9. CDR3 bases: TGTGCCAGCAGCCCAAGACAGGGTTCTATGAACACTGAAGCTTTCTTT. Amino acids: CASSPRQGSMNTEAFF.

Of note for this clone: Since a much larger clone is just one base distant, this may be a read error. The same CDR3 also results from other DNA sequences found in this sample. The rearrangement uses TRBV11-3 and TRBJ1-1; D gene uncertain. Trimming removed 3 bases at V and 3 bases at J, with 8 bases between. Germline lookup yields CDR1 SGHNT and CDR2 YENEEA. CDR3 size: 13 residues. Here the CDR3 DNA reads TGTGCCAGCAGCTTTAGTAGGGACACTGAAGCTTTCTTT. The encoded protein is CASSFSRDTEAFF.

The sample holds many counts of this clone. V gene TRBV27 combines with J gene TRBJ2-7; TRBD1 matches 8 bases. Germline trimming cut 7 bases from V and 1 base from J; bases unmatched to any gene: 6. The germline V gene encodes CDR1 MNHEY and CDR2 SMNVEV (reference sequence). This CDR3 is 14 amino acids long. The CDR3 DNA is TGTGCCAGCAAACCGCAGGGGGCATCCTACGAGCAGTACTTC. Protein: CASKPQGASYEQYF.

The chain uses TRBV5-6 and TRBJ2-3, with D perhaps matching TRBD1 or TRBD2 (5 bases each). Germline lookup yields CDR1 SGHDT and CDR2 YYEEEE. V was pared by 1 base and J by 1 base, with 7 bases between. This CDR3 is built from 14 residues. In DNA, the CDR3 is TGTGCCAGCAGCTTGATGGGGGGCACAGATACGCAGTATTTT. Its protein product is CASSLMGGTDTQYF.

This clone was observed once. The chain is built from TRBV27 and TRBJ1-2; D might be TRBD1 (5 bases). The V gene's germline CDR1 is MNHEY and CDR2 SMNVEV (reference sequence). Trimming took 5 bases from V and 7 from J, leaving 26 bases between them. The CDR3 contains 17 residues. This CDR3 reads CASSLPLEGPRVGGYTF. CDR3 nucleotide sequence: TGTGCCAGCAGTCTACCCCTAGAGGGGCCCCGGGTCGGTGGCTACACCTTC.

This sequence joins TRBV2 and TRBJ1-5; D call uncertain. The V gene's germline CDR1 is SNHLY and CDR2 FYNNEI. V gave up 4 bases and J gave up 0 bases, with 7 bases separating them. The CDR3 runs 14 residues. CDR3 residues: CASSGWDSNQPQHF. The CDR3 DNA sequence: TGTGCCAGCAGTGGCTGGGATAGCAATCAGCCCCAGCATTTT.

The rearrangement links TRBV9 to TRBJ2-2; D may be TRBD1 (5 bases). In germline, CDR1 is SGDLS, CDR2 YYNGEE. The CDR3 contains 14 residues. V shed 3 bases and J shed 3 bases, with 9 bases lying between them. The CDR3 protein is CASSADSHTGELFF. CDR3 nucleotides: TGTGCCAGCAGCGCTGACAGCCACACCGGGGAGCTGTTTTTT.

The J gene is TRBJ2-1, the V gene TRBV28; D not resolved. CDR3 length: 15 residues. The V end was cut by 2 bases, the J end by 0 bases, with 8 bases between. The germline CDR1 and CDR2 sequences are MDHEN and SYDVKM. DNA of the CDR3: TGTGCCAGCAGTTTAAGGCGAGGCTCCTACAATGAGCAGTTCTTC. It translates to CASSLRRGSYNEQFF.

Details on this clone: Other DNA sequences within the sample encode an identical CDR3. The chain links TRBV5-1 to TRBJ2-7, with D possibly matching TRBD2 (5 bases). In germline, CDR1 is SGHRS, CDR2 YFSETQ. V was pared by 1 base and J by 2 bases, with 7 bases between. The CDR3 consists of 13 residues. CDR3 in amino acids: CASSLSGPYEQYF. For the CDR3, the DNA is TGCGCCAGCAGCTTGAGCGGTCCCTACGAGCAGTACTTC.

The J gene is TRBJ2-7, the V gene TRBV5-1; the D call may be TRBD1 or TRBD2 (5 bases each). Germline V lookup: CDR1 SGHRS, CDR2 YFSETQ. The CDR3 spans 15 residues. V was clipped by 0 bases and J by 3 bases, with 13 bases between them. CDR3 sequence: CASSLGGTSDYEQYF. DNA of the CDR3: TGCGCCAGCAGCTTGGGTGGGACCTCAGACTACGAGCAGTACTTC.

As for this clone: Distinct nucleotide sequences in the sample also encode this CDR3. This chain joins TRBV7-2 and TRBJ1-1; D remains unclear. Trimming removed 1 base from V and 1 base from J, with 7 bases in between. Germline CDR1 and CDR2: SGHTA and FQGNSA. The CDR3 runs to 14 residues. CDR3 sequence reads: CASSLVSGNTEAFF. CDR3 bases: TGTGCCAGCAGCTTAGTGTCGGGGAACACTGAAGCTTTCTTT.

V usage is TRBV5-1 and J usage is TRBJ1-4; D gene uncertain. This CDR3 contains 16 residues. Between the trimmed V and J ends, which lost 0 bases and 0 bases, there was a span of 9 bases. Germline loops: CDR1 SGHRS, CDR2 YFSETQ. This chain's CDR3 is CASSLDASPTNEKLFF. The DNA for the CDR3 is TGCGCCAGCAGCTTGGACGCTTCCCCAACTAATGAAAAACTGTTTTTT.